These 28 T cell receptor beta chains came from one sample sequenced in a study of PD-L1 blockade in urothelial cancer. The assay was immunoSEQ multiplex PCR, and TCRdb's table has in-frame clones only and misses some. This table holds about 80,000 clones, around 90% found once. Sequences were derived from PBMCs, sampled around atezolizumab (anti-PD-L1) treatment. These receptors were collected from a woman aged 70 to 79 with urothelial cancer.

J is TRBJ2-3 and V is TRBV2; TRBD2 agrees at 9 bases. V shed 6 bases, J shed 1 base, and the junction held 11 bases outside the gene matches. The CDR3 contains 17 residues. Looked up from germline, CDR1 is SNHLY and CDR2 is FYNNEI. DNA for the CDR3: TGTGCCAGCAGCCCCGTGGCTGGCGGGGGGGGCACAGATACGCAGTATTTT. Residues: CASSPVAGGGGTDTQYF.

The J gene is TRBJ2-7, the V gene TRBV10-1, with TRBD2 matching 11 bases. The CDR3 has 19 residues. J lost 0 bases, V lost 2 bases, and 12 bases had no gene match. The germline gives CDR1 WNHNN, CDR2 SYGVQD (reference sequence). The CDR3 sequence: CASSEPETSGITSSYEQYF. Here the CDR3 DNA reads TGCGCCAGCAGTGAGCCGGAGACTAGCGGGATCACCAGCTCCTACGAGCAGTACTTC.

In DNA form, the CDR3 reads TGTGCCAGTAGTATTGGCTTAACGGGGGAGCAGTACTTC. Translated, it gives CASSIGLTGEQYF. The chain uses TRBV19 and TRBJ2-7, with D possibly TRBD2 on 5 matching bases. The V gene lost 3 bases and the J gene lost 7 bases, with 13 bases spanning the gap. Germline assignment: CDR1 LNHDA and CDR2 SQIVND (reference sequence). The CDR3 length is 13 residues.

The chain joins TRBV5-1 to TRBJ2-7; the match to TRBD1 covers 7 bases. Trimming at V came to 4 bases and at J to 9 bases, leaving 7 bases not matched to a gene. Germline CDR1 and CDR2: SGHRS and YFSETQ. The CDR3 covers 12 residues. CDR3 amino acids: CASSPQGVRQYF. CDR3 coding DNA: TGCGCCAGCAGCCCGCAGGGGGTGAGGCAGTACTTC.

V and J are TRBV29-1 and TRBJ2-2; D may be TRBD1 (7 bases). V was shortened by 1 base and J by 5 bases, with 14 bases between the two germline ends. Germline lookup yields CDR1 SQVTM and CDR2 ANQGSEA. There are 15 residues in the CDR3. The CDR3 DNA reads TGCAGCGTTGAAGGTGGATCAGGGGGGACCGGGGAGCTGTTTTTT. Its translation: CSVEGGSGGTGELFF.

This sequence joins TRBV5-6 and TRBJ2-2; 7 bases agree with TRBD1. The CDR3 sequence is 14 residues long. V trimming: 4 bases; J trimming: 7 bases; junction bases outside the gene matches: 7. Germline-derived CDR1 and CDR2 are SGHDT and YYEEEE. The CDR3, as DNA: TGTGCCAGCAGCGTGACAGGGTCTGACGGGGAGCTGTTTTTT. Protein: CASSVTGSDGELFF.

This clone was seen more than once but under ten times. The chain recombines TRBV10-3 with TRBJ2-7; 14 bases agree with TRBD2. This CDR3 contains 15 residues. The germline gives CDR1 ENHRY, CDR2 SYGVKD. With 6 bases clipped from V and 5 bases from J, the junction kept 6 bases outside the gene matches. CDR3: CAIRPGLAGDHEQYF. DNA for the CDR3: TGTGCCATCAGACCGGGACTAGCGGGAGATCACGAGCAGTACTTC.

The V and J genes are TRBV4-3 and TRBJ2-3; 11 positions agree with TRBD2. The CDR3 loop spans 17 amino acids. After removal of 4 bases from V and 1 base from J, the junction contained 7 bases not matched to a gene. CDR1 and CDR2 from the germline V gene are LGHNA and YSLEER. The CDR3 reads CASSPLAGGPRTDTQYF. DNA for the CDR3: TGCGCCAGCAGCCCCCTAGCGGGGGGCCCCCGCACAGATACGCAGTATTTT.

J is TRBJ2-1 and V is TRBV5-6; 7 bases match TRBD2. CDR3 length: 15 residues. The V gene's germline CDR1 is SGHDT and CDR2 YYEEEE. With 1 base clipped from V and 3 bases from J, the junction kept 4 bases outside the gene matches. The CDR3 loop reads CASSLWLADYNEQFF. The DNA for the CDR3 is TGTGCCAGCAGCTTGTGGCTAGCGGACTACAATGAGCAGTTCTTC.

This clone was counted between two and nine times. The CDR3 loop reads CASSPARTGADEQYF. The CDR3 region has the DNA TGTGCCAGCTCCCCAGCAAGGACAGGGGCCGACGAGCAGTACTTC. V gene TRBV18 combines with J gene TRBJ2-7; TRBD1 matches 9 bases. V gave up 6 bases and J gave up 5 bases; unmatched junction bases: 11. Germline V gives CDR1 KGHSH, CDR2 LQKENI. The CDR3 sequence is 15 residues long.

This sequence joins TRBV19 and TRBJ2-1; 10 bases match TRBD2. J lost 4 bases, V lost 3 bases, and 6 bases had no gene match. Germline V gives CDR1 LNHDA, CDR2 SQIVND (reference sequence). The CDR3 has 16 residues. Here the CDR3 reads CASSISGTSAYNEQFF. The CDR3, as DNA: TGTGCCAGTAGTATCTCCGGGACTAGCGCTTACAATGAGCAGTTCTTC.

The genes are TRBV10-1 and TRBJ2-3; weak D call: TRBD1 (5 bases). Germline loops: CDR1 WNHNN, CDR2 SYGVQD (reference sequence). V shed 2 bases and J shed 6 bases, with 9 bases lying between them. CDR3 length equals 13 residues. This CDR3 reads CASSEDSWDTQYF. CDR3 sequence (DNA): TGCGCCAGCAGTGAGGACAGCTGGGATACGCAGTATTTT.

The CDR3 loop reads CSVEESASSYNEQFF. The CDR3 DNA sequence: TGCAGCGTTGAGGAGAGCGCGAGCTCCTACAATGAGCAGTTCTTC. J is TRBJ2-1 and V is TRBV29-1; D gene uncertain. V lost 3 bases and J lost 0, with 12 bases in between. The CDR3 runs 15 residues. Per germline, CDR1 SQVTM and CDR2 ANQGSEA.

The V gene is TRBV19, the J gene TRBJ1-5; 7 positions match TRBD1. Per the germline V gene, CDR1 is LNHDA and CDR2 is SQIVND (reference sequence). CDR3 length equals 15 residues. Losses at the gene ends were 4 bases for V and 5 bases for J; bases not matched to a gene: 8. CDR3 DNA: TGTGCCAGTAGTACCCCGGACAGGCGTTATCAGCCCCAGCATTTT. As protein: CASSTPDRRYQPQHF.

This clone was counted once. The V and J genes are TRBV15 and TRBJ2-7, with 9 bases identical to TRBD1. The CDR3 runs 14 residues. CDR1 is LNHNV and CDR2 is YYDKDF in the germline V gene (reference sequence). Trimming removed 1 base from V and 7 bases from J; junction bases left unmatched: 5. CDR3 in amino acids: CATSRGDRAEEQYF. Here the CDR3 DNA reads TGTGCCACCAGCAGAGGGGACAGGGCGGAGGAGCAGTACTTC.

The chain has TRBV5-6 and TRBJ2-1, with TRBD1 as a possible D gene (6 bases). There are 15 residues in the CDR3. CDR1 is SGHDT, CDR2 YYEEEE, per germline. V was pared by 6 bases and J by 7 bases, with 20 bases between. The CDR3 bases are TGTGCCAGCATCCTGAGGCCGGACAGTTCGAATGAGCAGTTCTTC. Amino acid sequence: CASILRPDSSNEQFF.

As DNA, the CDR3 is TGTGCCAGCTCACCGGCAGGGGGGTACACTGAAGCTTTCTTT. Amino acids: CASSPAGGYTEAFF. This chain connects TRBV18 to TRBJ1-1, with 7 bases aligning to TRBD1. The germline V gene encodes CDR1 KGHSH and CDR2 LQKENI. J was trimmed by 3 bases and V by 3 bases; bases with no gene match: 4. CDR3 length: 14 residues.

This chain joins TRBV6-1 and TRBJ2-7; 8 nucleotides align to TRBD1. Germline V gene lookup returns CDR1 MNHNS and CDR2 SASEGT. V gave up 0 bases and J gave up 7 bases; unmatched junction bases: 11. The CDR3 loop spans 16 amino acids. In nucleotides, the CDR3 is TGTGCCAGCAGTGAAGCCGGCAGGGGGCAATCGGGAGAGCAGTACTTC. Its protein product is CASSEAGRGQSGEQYF.

The CDR3 DNA reads TGTGCCAGCAGTGTTGGACTAGCGGGAGGTTTAGATACGCAGTATTTT. Protein: CASSVGLAGGLDTQYF. The chain recombines TRBV2 with TRBJ2-3; 14 bases are shared with TRBD2. Per the germline V gene, CDR1 is SNHLY and CDR2 is FYNNEI. V trimming: 4 bases; J trimming: 5 bases; junction bases outside the gene matches: 5. CDR3 length equals 16 residues.

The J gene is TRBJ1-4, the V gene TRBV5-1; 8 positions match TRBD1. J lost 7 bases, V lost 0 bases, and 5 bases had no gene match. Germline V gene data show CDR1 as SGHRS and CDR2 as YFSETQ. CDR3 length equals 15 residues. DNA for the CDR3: TGCGCCAGCAGCTTGGGACAGGGGTTGGGTGAAAAACTGTTTTTT. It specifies CASSLGQGLGEKLFF.

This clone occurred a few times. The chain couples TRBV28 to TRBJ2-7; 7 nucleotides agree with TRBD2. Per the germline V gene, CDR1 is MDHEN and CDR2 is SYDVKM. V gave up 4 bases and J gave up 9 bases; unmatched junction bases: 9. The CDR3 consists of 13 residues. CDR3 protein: CASSYVRERGQYF. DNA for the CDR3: TGTGCCAGCAGTTACGTGCGGGAGAGGGGGCAGTACTTC.

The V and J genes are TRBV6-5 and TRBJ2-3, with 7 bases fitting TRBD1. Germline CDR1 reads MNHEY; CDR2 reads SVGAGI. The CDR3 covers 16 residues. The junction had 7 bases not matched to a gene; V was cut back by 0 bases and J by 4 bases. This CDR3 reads CASSYSTGMVADTQYF. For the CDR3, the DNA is TGTGCCAGCAGTTACTCGACAGGGATGGTGGCAGATACGCAGTATTTT.

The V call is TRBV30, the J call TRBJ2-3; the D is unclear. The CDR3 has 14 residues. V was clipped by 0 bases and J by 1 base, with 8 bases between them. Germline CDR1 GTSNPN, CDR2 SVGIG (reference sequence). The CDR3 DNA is TGTGCCTGGAGTGTACCCAGTCGCACAGATACGCAGTATTTT. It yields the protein CAWSVPSRTDTQYF.

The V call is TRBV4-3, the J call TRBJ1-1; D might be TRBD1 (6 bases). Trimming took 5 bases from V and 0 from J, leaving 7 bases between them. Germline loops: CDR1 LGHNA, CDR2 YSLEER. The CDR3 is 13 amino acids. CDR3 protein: CASSYRVNTEAFF. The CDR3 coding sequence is TGCGCCAGCAGCTACAGGGTGAACACTGAAGCTTTCTTT.

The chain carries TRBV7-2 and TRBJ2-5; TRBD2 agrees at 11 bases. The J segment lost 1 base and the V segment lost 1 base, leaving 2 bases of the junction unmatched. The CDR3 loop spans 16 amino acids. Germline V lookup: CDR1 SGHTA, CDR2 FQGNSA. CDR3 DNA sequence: TGTGCCAGCAGCTTAGGACTAGCGGGGACCCAAGAGACCCAGTACTTC. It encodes CASSLGLAGTQETQYF.

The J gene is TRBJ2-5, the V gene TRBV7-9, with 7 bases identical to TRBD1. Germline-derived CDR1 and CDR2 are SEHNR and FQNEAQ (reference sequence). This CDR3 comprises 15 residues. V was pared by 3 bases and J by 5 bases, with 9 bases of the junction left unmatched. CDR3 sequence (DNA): TGTGCCAGCAGCTTTCGACAGGGAAGTTTGGAGACCCAGTACTTC. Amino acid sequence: CASSFRQGSLETQYF.

Written as DNA, the CDR3 is TGTGCCAGCAGTTACTCGGGACAGGGGGTGAGGGGAGCTTTCTTT. Its protein product is CASSYSGQGVRGAFF. V gene TRBV6-5 combines with J gene TRBJ1-1; 11 nucleotides align to TRBD1. V was pared by 0 bases and J by 10 bases, with 7 bases of the junction left unmatched. Germline lookup yields CDR1 MNHEY and CDR2 SVGAGI. The CDR3 contains 15 residues.

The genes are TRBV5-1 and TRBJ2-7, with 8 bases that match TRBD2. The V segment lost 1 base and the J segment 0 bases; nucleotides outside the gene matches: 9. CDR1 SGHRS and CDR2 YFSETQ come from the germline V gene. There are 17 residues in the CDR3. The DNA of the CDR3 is TGCGCCAGCAGCTTGACAGCGGGAGTTTTAAGCTCCTACGAGCAGTACTTC. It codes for CASSLTAGVLSSYEQYF.